The source of this TCR beta chain is a study of PD-1 blockade in classical Hodgkin lymphoma. Time point described: cycle 4 day 1 (C4D1), after more than five weeks of nivolumab. All patients experienced relapse after autologous stem cell transplantation, and brentuximab vedotin exposure was variable. Sequencing was performed with immunoSEQ multiplex PCR; in TCRdb, only in-frame clones are kept and a portion is missing. This sample yields approximately 110,000 clones, of which around 90% are seen a single time; around 19% belongs to the top ten. On this clone: Its antigen is as yet unknown.

CDR3 length: 15 residues. The V and J ends lost 7 bases and 0 bases, in that order; junction bases with no gene match: 5. Per germline, CDR1 LNHDA and CDR2 SQIVND (reference sequence). Study-wide points: The study found complete responders had baseline diversity similar to newly diagnosed patients. Diminished baseline TCR diversity has been reported in newly diagnosed patients relative to healthy donors. Individuals who commenced nivolumab within less than 1 year of ASCT were excluded. There was a significant rise in CD4+ TCR diversity by C4D1, with no such rise for CD8+.

This receptor was taken from a human donor with classical Hodgkin lymphoma. The starting material was peripheral blood mononuclear cells (PBMCs), obtained before the fourth cycle of nivolumab. The gene calls are TRBV19 and TRBJ2-5; the match to TRBD1 covers 10 bases. CDR3 sequence (DNA): TGTGCCAGTAAAGCGACAGGGGGCCACCAAGAGACCCAGTACTTC. Its translation: CASKATGGHQETQYF.